This TCR beta chain was recorded in a study of cytomegalovirus exposure and HLA in healthy donors. Primers included in the PCR were 60 Vbeta and 13 Jbeta primers. Original processing notes: Later reanalysis found 60 million to 90 million unique TCR beta chains, roughly 9.9 million of them shared. The protocol was immunoSEQ multiplex PCR, while the TCRdb copy is restricted to in-frame clones and leaves out a portion. That table is the source of V, J and clone size, and D and trimming were worked out from the DNA. Recorded here are 31,000 or so clones; the top ten clones represent 4.8%. Trimming stripped 2 bases from V and 5 bases from J, with 12 bases between. The germline V gene encodes CDR1 MDHEN and CDR2 SYDVKM. The CDR3 loop spans 14 amino acids.

The sequencing sample was made of PBMCs. The source is a female donor in good health and CMV-seronegative. V is TRBV28 and J is TRBJ1-2, with D tentatively TRBD1 (6 bases). The CDR3 protein is CASSLIEDSYGYTF. Here the CDR3 DNA reads TGTGCCAGCAGTTTAATTGAGGACAGTTATGGCTACACCTTC.